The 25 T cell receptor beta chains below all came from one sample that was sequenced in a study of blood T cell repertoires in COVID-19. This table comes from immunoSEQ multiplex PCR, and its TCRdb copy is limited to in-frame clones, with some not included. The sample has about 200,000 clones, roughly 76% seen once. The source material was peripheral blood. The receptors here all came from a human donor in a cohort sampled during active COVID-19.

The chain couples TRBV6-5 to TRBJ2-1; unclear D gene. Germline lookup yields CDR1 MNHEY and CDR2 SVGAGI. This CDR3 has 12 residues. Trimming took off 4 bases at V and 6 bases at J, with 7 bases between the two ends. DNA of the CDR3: TGTGCCAGCAGTTCCAGAGGCAATGAGCAGTTCTTC. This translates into CASSSRGNEQFF.

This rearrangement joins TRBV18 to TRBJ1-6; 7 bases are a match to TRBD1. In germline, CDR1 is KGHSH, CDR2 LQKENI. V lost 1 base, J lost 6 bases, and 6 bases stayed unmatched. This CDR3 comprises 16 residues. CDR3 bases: TGTGCCAGCTCACCACAGGGGGCGGGCTTTAATTCACCCCTCCACTTT. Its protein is CASSPQGAGFNSPLHF. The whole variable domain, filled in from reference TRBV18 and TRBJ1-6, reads NAGVMQNPRHLVRRRGQEARLRCSPMKGHSHVYWYRQLPEEGLKFMVYLQKENIIDESGMPKERFSAEFPKEGPSILRIQQVVRGDSAAYFCASSPQGAGFNSPLHFGNGTRLTVT.

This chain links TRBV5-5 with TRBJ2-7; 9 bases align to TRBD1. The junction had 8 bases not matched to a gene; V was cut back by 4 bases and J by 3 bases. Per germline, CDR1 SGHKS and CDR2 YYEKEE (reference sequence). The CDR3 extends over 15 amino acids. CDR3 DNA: TGTGCCAGCAGCATACAACCGGGACAGGGCTACGAGCAGTACTTC. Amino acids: CASSIQPGQGYEQYF.

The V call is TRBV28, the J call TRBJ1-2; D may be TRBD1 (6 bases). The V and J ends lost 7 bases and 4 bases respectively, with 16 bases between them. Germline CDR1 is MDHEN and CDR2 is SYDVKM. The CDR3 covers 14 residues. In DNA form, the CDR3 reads TGTGCCAGCATCACGGGGGGGCAGGGCTATGGCTACACCTTC. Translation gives CASITGGQGYGYTF.

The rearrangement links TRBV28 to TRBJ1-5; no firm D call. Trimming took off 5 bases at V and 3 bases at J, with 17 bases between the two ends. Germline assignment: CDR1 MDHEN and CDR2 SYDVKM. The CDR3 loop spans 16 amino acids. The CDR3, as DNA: TGTGCCAGCAGTCCCGGTGGCAGGCATACCAATCAGCCCCAGCATTTT. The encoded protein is CASSPGGRHTNQPQHF.

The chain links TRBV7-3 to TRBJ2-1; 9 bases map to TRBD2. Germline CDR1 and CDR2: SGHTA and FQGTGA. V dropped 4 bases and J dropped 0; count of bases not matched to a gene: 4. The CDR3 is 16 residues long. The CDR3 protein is CASSSLSGSSYNEQFF. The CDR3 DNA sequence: TGTGCCAGCAGCTCCCTTAGCGGGAGCTCCTACAATGAGCAGTTCTTC.

CDR3: CASSRQGGIGNTIYF. Here the CDR3 DNA reads TGCGCCAGCAGCAGGCAGGGAGGTATCGGAAACACCATATATTTT. The chain uses TRBV5-1 and TRBJ1-3; tentatively, D is TRBD1 (5 bases). The V end lost 4 bases, the J end lost 4 bases, and 15 bases lay between the germline ends. The CDR3 consists of 15 residues. CDR1 and CDR2 (germline): SGHRS, YFSETQ.

The CDR3 region is CSVEDRRSSYNEQFF. CDR3 DNA sequence: TGCAGCGTTGAAGATCGCCGGAGCTCCTACAATGAGCAGTTCTTC. The rearrangement links TRBV29-1 to TRBJ2-1; no reliable D call. The CDR3 contains 15 residues. The V and J ends lost 0 bases and 0 bases respectively, with 9 bases between them. Per germline, CDR1 SQVTM and CDR2 ANQGSEA.

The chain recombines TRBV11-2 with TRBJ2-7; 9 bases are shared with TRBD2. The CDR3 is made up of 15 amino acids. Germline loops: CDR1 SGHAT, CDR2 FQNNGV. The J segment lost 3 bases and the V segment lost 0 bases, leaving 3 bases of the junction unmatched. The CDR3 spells CASSLDPSGNYEQYF. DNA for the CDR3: TGTGCCAGCAGCTTAGATCCTAGCGGGAACTACGAGCAGTACTTC.

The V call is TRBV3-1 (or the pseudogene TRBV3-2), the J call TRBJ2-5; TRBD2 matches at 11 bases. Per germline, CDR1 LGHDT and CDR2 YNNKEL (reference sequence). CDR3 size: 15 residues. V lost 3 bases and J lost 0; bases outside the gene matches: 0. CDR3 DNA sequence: TGTGCCAGCAGCCAGGGACTAGCGGACCAAGAGACCCAGTACTTC. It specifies CASSQGLADQETQYF.

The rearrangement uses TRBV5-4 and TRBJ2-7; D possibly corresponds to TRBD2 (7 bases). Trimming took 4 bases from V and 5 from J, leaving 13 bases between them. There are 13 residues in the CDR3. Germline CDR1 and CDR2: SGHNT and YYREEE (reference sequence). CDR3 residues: CASSLEGGNEQYF. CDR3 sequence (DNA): TGTGCCAGCAGCCTGGAGGGGGGGAACGAGCAGTACTTC.

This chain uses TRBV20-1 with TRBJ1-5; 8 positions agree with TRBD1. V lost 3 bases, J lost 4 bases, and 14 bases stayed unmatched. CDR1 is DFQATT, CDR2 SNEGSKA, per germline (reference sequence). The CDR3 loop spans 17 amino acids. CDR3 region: CSASSDRGGPGNQPQHF. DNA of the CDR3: TGCAGTGCTAGTTCCGACAGGGGAGGGCCCGGTAATCAGCCCCAGCATTTT.

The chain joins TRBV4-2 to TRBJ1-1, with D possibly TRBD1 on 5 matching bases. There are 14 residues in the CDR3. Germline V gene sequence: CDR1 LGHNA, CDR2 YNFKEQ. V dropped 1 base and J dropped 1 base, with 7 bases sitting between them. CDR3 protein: CASSQAGQNTEAFF. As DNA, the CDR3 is TGTGCCAGCAGCCAAGCAGGGCAGAACACTGAAGCTTTCTTT.

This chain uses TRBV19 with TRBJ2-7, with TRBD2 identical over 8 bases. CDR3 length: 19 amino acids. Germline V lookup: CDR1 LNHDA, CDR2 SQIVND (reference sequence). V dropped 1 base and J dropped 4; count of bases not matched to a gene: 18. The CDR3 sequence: CASSIVAALAEPYRYEQYF. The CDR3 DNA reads TGTGCCAGTAGTATAGTAGCGGCACTAGCGGAGCCATACCGATACGAGCAGTACTTC.

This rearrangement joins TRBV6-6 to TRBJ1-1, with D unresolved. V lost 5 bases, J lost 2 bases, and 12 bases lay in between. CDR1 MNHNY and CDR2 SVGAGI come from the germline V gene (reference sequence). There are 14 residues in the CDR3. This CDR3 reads CASSRQEVNTEAFF. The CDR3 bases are TGTGCCAGCAGTCGGCAGGAGGTTAACACTGAAGCTTTCTTT.

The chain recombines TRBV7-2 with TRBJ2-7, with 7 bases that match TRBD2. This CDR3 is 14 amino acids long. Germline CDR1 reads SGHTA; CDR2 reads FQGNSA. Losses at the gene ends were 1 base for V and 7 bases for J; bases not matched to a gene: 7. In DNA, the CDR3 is TGTGCCAGCAGCTTAGTGGCGGGAGATCGGGAGCAGTACTTC. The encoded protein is CASSLVAGDREQYF.

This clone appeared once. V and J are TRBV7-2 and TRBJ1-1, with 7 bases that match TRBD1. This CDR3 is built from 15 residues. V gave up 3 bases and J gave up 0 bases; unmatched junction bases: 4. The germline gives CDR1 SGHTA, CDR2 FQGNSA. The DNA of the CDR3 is TGTGCCAGCAGCTTCCAACAGGGGATGAACACTGAAGCTTTCTTT. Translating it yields CASSFQQGMNTEAFF.

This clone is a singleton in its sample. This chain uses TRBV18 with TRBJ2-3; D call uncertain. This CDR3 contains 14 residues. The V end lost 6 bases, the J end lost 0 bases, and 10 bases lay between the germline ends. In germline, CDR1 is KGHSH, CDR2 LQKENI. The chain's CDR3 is CASSLAASTDTQYF. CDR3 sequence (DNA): TGTGCCAGCTCCCTCGCGGCCAGCACAGATACGCAGTATTTT. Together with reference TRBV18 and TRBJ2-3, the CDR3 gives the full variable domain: NAGVMQNPRHLVRRRGQEARLRCSPMKGHSHVYWYRQLPEEGLKFMVYLQKENIIDESGMPKERFSAEFPKEGPSILRIQQVVRGDSAAYFCASSLAASTDTQYFGPGTRLTVL.

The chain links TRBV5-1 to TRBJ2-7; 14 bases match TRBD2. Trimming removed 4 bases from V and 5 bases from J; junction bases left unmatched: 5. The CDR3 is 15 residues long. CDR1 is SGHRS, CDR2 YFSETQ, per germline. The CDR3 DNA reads TGCGCCAGCAGCCTCGGGACTAGCGGGAGCGACGAGCAGTACTTC. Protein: CASSLGTSGSDEQYF.

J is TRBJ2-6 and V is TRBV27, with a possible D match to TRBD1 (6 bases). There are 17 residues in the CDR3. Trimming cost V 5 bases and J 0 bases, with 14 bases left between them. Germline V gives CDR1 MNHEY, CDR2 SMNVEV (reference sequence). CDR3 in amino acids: CASSTQQGASGANVLTF. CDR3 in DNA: TGTGCCAGCAGTACGCAACAGGGAGCCTCTGGGGCCAACGTCCTGACTTTC.

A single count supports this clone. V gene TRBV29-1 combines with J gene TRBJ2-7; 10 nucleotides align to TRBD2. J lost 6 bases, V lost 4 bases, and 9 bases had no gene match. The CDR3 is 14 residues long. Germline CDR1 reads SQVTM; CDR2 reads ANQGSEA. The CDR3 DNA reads TGCAGCGTTGCCCTAGCGGGAGTCGGGGCCGAGCAGTACTTC. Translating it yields CSVALAGVGAEQYF.

CDR3 sequence (DNA): TGTGCCAGCAGCCGAACTAGCGGGGGAGAAGGGGAGCAGTTCTTC. This gives the protein CASSRTSGGEGEQFF. The rearrangement uses TRBV5-4 and TRBJ2-1; 11 nucleotides line up with TRBD2. V gave up 4 bases and J gave up 10 bases; unmatched junction bases: 10. The CDR3 spans 15 residues. Germline V lookup: CDR1 SGHNT, CDR2 YYREEE (reference sequence).

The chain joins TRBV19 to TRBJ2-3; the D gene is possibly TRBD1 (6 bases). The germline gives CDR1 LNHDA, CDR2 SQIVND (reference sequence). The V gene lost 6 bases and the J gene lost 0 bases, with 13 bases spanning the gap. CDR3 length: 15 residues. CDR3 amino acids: CASRPQGTSTDTQYF. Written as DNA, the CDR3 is TGTGCCAGTAGGCCACAGGGAACTAGCACAGATACGCAGTATTTT.

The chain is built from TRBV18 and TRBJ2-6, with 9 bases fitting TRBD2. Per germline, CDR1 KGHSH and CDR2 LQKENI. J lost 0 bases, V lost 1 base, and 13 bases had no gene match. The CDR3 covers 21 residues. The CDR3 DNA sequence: TGTGCCAGCTCACCACGTTATCTAGCGGGGCTTCTTTTCTCTGGGGCCAACGTCCTGACTTTC. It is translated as CASSPRYLAGLLFSGANVLTF.

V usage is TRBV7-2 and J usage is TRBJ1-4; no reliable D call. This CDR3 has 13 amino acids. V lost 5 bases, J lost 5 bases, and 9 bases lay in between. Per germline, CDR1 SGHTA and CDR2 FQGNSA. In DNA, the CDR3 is TGTGCCAGCAGCAGCACGAGAAATGAAAAACTGTTTTTT. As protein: CASSSTRNEKLFF.